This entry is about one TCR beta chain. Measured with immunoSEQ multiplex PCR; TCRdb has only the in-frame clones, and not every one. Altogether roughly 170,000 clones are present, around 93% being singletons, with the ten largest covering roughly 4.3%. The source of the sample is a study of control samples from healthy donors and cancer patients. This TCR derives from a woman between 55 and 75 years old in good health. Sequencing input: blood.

The DNA for the CDR3 is TGTGCCTGGAGCCCGGGACAAAACTATGGCTACACCTTC. This sequence encodes CAWSPGQNYGYTF. The V gene is TRBV30, the J gene TRBJ1-2, with D possibly matching TRBD1 (6 bases). The CDR3 has 13 residues. Trimming pared 3 bases from V and 2 bases from J, leaving 10 bases between. Germline-derived CDR1 and CDR2 are GTSNPN and SVGIG (reference sequence).